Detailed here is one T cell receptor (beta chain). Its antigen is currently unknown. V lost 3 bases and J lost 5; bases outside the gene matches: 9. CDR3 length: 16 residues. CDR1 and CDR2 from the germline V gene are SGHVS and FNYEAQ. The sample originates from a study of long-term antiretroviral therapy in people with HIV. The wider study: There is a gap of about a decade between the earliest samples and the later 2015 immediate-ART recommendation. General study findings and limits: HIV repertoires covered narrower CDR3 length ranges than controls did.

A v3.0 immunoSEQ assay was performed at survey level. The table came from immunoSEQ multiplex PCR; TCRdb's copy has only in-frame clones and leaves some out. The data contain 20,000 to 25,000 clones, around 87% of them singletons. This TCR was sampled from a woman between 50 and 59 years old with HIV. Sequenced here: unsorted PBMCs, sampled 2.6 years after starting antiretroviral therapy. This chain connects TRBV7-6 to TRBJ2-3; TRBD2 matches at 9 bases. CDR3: CASSFEAGGTRDTQYF. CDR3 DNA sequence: TGTGCCAGCAGCTTCGAAGCGGGAGGTACGAGAGATACGCAGTATTTT.